The 23 T cell receptor beta chains given below trace back to one sample, sequenced in a study of blood T cell repertoires in COVID-19. Produced via immunoSEQ multiplex PCR; TCRdb's table is partial and in-frame only. The repertoire includes 200,000 to 250,000 clones, 70% to 90% of them detected once, and more than 9% sits in the top ten. The sample comprised peripheral blood. The receptors derive from a woman aged 80 or over with acute or convalescent COVID-19.

V gene TRBV5-1 combines with J gene TRBJ2-1; 8 bases are shared with TRBD2. The germline V gene encodes CDR1 SGHRS and CDR2 YFSETQ. The length of the CDR3 is 13 residues. Losses at the gene ends were 7 bases for V and 5 bases for J; bases not matched to a gene: 5. In nucleotides, the CDR3 is TGCGCCAGCGGCCCGGGGGGGAACAATGAGCAGTTCTTC. Its protein product is CASGPGGNNEQFF. Complete variable domain (other parts from reference TRBV5-1 and TRBJ2-1): KAGVTQTPRYLIKTRGQQVTLSCSPISGHRSVSWYQQTPGQGLQFLFEYFSETQRNKGNFPGRFSGRQFSNSRSEMNVSTLELGDSALYLCASGPGGNNEQFFGPGTRLTVL.

The V and J genes are TRBV18 and TRBJ1-2; D is unresolved. V was shortened by 2 bases and J by 8 bases, with 12 bases between the two germline ends. The V gene's germline CDR1 is KGHSH and CDR2 LQKENI. This CDR3 spans 13 amino acids. The CDR3 sequence is CASSPTREDGYTF. The CDR3 nucleotides read TGTGCCAGCTCACCAACGAGGGAGGACGGCTACACCTTC.

This chain connects TRBV19 to TRBJ2-7; TRBD1 aligns across 8 bases. The ends lost 6 bases at V and 3 bases at J; junction bases unmatched: 4. The length of the CDR3 is 13 residues. From germline, CDR1 is LNHDA and CDR2 SQIVND (reference sequence). The CDR3 sequence is CASRPQGDYEQYF. The DNA for the CDR3 is TGTGCCAGTAGGCCACAGGGGGACTACGAGCAGTACTTC.

V is TRBV2 and J is TRBJ2-3, with D perhaps matching TRBD1 (6 bases). Germline CDR1 reads SNHLY; CDR2 reads FYNNEI. V was cut by 7 bases and J by 0 bases, with 11 bases left in between. This CDR3 is built from 14 residues. DNA for the CDR3: TGTGCCAGCATACGACAGGCGAGCACAGATACGCAGTATTTT. Protein product: CASIRQASTDTQYF.

This clone was observed a few times. V usage is TRBV28 and J usage is TRBJ1-4; the D gene is possibly TRBD1 (6 bases). V dropped 4 bases and J dropped 10 bases, with 13 bases sitting between them. The CDR3 is 13 amino acids. Germline loops: CDR1 MDHEN, CDR2 SYDVKM. Here the CDR3 reads CASSSRAQGKLFF. The CDR3 DNA sequence: TGTGCCAGCAGTTCCCGGGCACAGGGAAAACTGTTTTTT.

The rearrangement joins TRBV5-1 to TRBJ2-7; tentatively, D is TRBD2 (5 bases). Trimming shortened V by 0 bases and J by 2 bases, and 12 bases separated the two germline ends. CDR3 length equals 15 residues. Per the germline V gene, CDR1 is SGHRS and CDR2 is YFSETQ. CDR3 nucleotide sequence: TGCGCCAGCAGCTTGGACGCGGGTGGGGCCTACGAGCAGTACTTC. Translated, it gives CASSLDAGGAYEQYF.

This chain joins TRBV7-2 and TRBJ2-2, with 12 bases matching TRBD2. CDR3 length equals 17 residues. The ends lost 1 base at V and 7 bases at J; junction bases unmatched: 7. Germline values: CDR1 SGHTA, CDR2 FQGNSA. The CDR3 nucleotides are TGTGCCAGCAGCTTAGACCTACTAGCGGGGGGTATCGGGGAGCTGTTTTTT. Translation: CASSLDLLAGGIGELFF.

The chain employs TRBV19 and TRBJ2-1; 9 bases align to TRBD1. V shed 7 bases and J 2 bases; nucleotides not matched to a gene: 18. CDR1 is LNHDA and CDR2 is SQIVND in the germline V gene (reference sequence). This CDR3 spans 19 amino acids. The CDR3 loop is CASKPAGTGTSSPYNEQFF. The CDR3 coding sequence is TGTGCCAGTAAACCGGCCGGGACAGGGACATCTTCCCCCTACAATGAGCAGTTCTTC. Looking up the rest from reference TRBV19 and TRBJ2-1 gives the full variable domain: DGGITQSPKYLFRKEGQNVTLSCEQNLNHDAMYWYRQDPGQGLRLIYYSQIVNDFQKGDIAEGYSVSREKKESFPLTVTSAQKNPTAFYLCASKPAGTGTSSPYNEQFFGPGTRLTVL.

This clone was detected only once. The J gene is TRBJ2-1, the V gene TRBV10-1; D is undetermined. The length of the CDR3 is 11 residues. Trimming removed 10 bases from V and 0 bases from J, with 4 bases in between. CDR1 WNHNN and CDR2 SYGVQD come from the germline V gene (reference sequence). CDR3 coding DNA: TGCGCCACCGGCTCCTACAATGAGCAGTTCTTC. Translation gives CATGSYNEQFF.

This chain links TRBV5-1 with TRBJ2-1; TRBD2 aligns across 7 bases. The CDR3 sequence is 14 residues long. V lost 7 bases to trimming and J lost 10 bases; unmatched junction nucleotides: 14. Germline lookup yields CDR1 SGHRS and CDR2 YFSETQ. This CDR3 reads CASGGGLTPEEQFF. The CDR3 DNA follows: TGCGCCAGCGGCGGGGGACTAACCCCAGAGGAGCAGTTCTTC.

The chain employs TRBV21-1 and TRBJ1-6. TRBV21-1 is a pseudogene locus. The CDR3 is 16 residues long. The CDR3 is CASSMGGSSYNSPLHF. CDR3 DNA sequence: TGTGCCAGCAGCATGGGGGGGAGCTCCTATAATTCACCCCTCCACTTT.

Concerning this clone itself: The same CDR3 also results from other DNA sequences found in this sample. The V and J genes are TRBV14 and TRBJ2-3; TRBD2 agrees at 10 bases. CDR1 SGHDN and CDR2 FVKESK come from the germline V gene. V gave up 0 bases and J gave up 0 bases; unmatched junction bases: 3. The CDR3 has 17 residues. The DNA for the CDR3 is TGTGCCAGCAGCCAAGATCTAGCGGGGGCTAGCACAGATACGCAGTATTTT. Translating gives CASSQDLAGASTDTQYF.

The chain carries TRBV3-1 (or the pseudogene TRBV3-2) and TRBJ1-4; D gene uncertain. Trimming stripped 3 bases from V and 3 bases from J, with 8 bases between. The germline V gene encodes CDR1 LGHDT and CDR2 YNNKEL (reference sequence). CDR3 size: 14 residues. CDR3 sequence: CASSHGAANEKLFF. The CDR3, as DNA: TGTGCCAGCAGCCACGGTGCGGCTAATGAAAAACTGTTTTTT.

The V call is TRBV30, the J call TRBJ1-2; TRBD1 is a possible D gene (5 bases). CDR1 and CDR2 from the germline V gene are GTSNPN and SVGIG (reference sequence). CDR3 length: 11 amino acids. V was cut by 5 bases and J by 8 bases, with 12 bases left in between. Written as DNA, the CDR3 is TGTGCCTGGGCCGGGACTTCCGGCTACACCTTC. This gives the protein CAWAGTSGYTF.

V gene TRBV2 combines with J gene TRBJ1-2; D is unresolved. This CDR3 has 13 amino acids. From germline, CDR1 is SNHLY and CDR2 FYNNEI. Trimming removed 3 bases from V and 2 bases from J, with 7 bases in between. The CDR3 spells CASSDRPNYGYTF. The CDR3, as DNA: TGTGCCAGCAGTGACAGGCCCAACTATGGCTACACCTTC.

The CDR3 nucleotides are TGCGCCAGCAGCCGACTAGCGGAGGCCTACAATGAGCAGTTCTTC. Translation gives CASSRLAEAYNEQFF. V usage is TRBV4-1 and J usage is TRBJ2-1; 9 nucleotides line up with TRBD2. Unmatched junction bases numbered 3, after V lost 4 bases and J lost 2 bases. The CDR3 totals 15 residues. The germline CDR1 and CDR2 sequences are MGHRA and YSYEKL.

The chain combines TRBV6-5 with TRBJ2-5; TRBD1 matches 10 bases. There are 15 residues in the CDR3. The ends lost 2 bases at V and 5 bases at J; junction bases unmatched: 5. Germline loops: CDR1 MNHEY, CDR2 SVGAGI. The CDR3 is CASSYGTGERETQYF. In DNA, the CDR3 is TGTGCCAGCAGTTACGGGACAGGGGAGCGTGAGACCCAGTACTTC.

This clone was seen only a few times. CDR3 loop: CASSQPQGEAFF. The CDR3 nucleotides read TGTGCCAGCAGTCAACCACAGGGCGAAGCTTTCTTT. J is TRBJ1-1 and V is TRBV12-3 or TRBV12-4, with D maybe TRBD1 (6 bases). Trimming removed 5 bases at V and 8 bases at J, with 12 bases between. The CDR3 length is 12 residues.

The CDR3 bases are TGTGCCAGCAGCTTCCGTAGCGGGGTTAGCACAGATACGCAGTATTTT. Translating gives CASSFRSGVSTDTQYF. The chain has TRBV11-2 and TRBJ2-3; 8 bases line up with TRBD2. J gave up 0 bases and V 3 bases, and 5 bases lay outside the gene matches. The germline gives CDR1 SGHAT, CDR2 FQNNGV. This CDR3 has 16 amino acids.

The V call is TRBV5-4, the J call TRBJ1-1; 7 bases fit TRBD1. Germline V lookup: CDR1 SGHNT, CDR2 YYREEE (reference sequence). V gave up 2 bases and J gave up 3 bases; unmatched junction bases: 7. The CDR3 runs to 15 residues. The CDR3, as DNA: TGTGCCAGCAGCTTATCAGGGGGTAGGGACACTGAAGCTTTCTTT. It is translated as CASSLSGGRDTEAFF.

J is TRBJ1-1 and V is TRBV30; no clear D. The V gene's germline CDR1 is GTSNPN and CDR2 SVGIG (reference sequence). Trimming removed 4 bases at V and 3 bases at J, with 12 bases between. The CDR3 is 13 residues long. The CDR3 nucleotides read TGTGCCTGGAACCACCGACGGGACACTGAAGCTTTCTTT. As protein: CAWNHRRDTEAFF.

The genes are TRBV19 and TRBJ1-4, with 7 bases matching TRBD1. Looked up from germline, CDR1 is LNHDA and CDR2 is SQIVND (reference sequence). The junction had 1 base not matched to a gene; V was cut back by 6 bases and J by 0 bases. The CDR3 extends over 14 amino acids. For the CDR3, the DNA is TGTGCCAGTAGCGGGACAGCAACTAATGAAAAACTGTTTTTT. As protein: CASSGTATNEKLFF.

The V gene is TRBV30, the J gene TRBJ1-1; D is unresolved. The germline V gene has CDR1 GTSNPN and CDR2 SVGIG (reference sequence). The V end lost 3 bases, the J end lost 7 bases, and 12 bases lay between the germline ends. CDR3 size: 12 residues. The CDR3 DNA sequence: TGTGCCTGGAGAGGCGAGGATCTTGAAGCTTTCTTT. Protein product: CAWRGEDLEAFF.